The source of this T cell receptor beta chain is a study of beta chain features in type 1 diabetes. The sequenced template was cDNA made from the entire isolated RNA. TCRdb keeps only in-frame clones here, not all; method: immunoSEQ multiplex PCR. The sample has hundreds of thousands of clones; 6.5% to 10% are singletons. One heparinised blood draw, averaging approximately 120 mL, came from each donor. Study results and caveats: There were fewer insertions and more deletions at the VDJ junctions of type 1 diabetes patients. Any HLA-type effect on TCRB rearrangement remained unresolved here.

This clone has more than one count but fewer than ten. Antigen unknown. The ends lost 0 bases at V and 8 bases at J; junction bases unmatched: 8. The CDR3 length is 17 residues. The germline gives CDR1 LGHNA, CDR2 YNFKEQ. The sequenced material came from central memory CD4+ T cells from blood. The chain is built from TRBV4-2 and TRBJ2-1, with 12 bases aligning to TRBD2. The clonotype originates from a woman under 30 in good health. This CDR3 reads CASSQEFLAGGGDEQFF. Written as DNA, the CDR3 is TGTGCCAGCAGCCAAGAATTCCTAGCGGGAGGGGGCGATGAGCAGTTCTTC.